The 5 T cell receptor beta chains reported below all come from one sample, sequenced in a study of blood T cell repertoires in COVID-19. Sequencing was performed with immunoSEQ multiplex PCR; in TCRdb, only in-frame clones are kept and a portion is missing. This sample has about 110,000 clones; under 75% occur once, and the top ten carry under 10%. Sequenced material: peripheral blood. The receptors were gathered from a woman aged 55 to 70 with acute or convalescent COVID-19.

The V gene is TRBV6-5, the J gene TRBJ2-7; TRBD1 agrees at 9 bases. V was clipped by 5 bases and J by 5 bases; unmatched bases: 7. Per germline, CDR1 MNHEY and CDR2 SVGAGI. The CDR3 totals 14 residues. The CDR3 protein is CASSPGTGKHEQYF. CDR3 DNA sequence: TGTGCCAGCAGTCCCGGGACAGGGAAACACGAGCAGTACTTC.

This sequence joins TRBV5-4 and TRBJ2-2, with D possibly being TRBD1 (6 bases). CDR1 SGHNT and CDR2 YYREEE come from the germline V gene (reference sequence). Deletions cut 0 bases from V and 6 bases from J, with 12 bases between. The CDR3 loop spans 15 amino acids. CDR3 bases: TGTGCCAGCAGCTTGGCCGCAGGGGAAGCCGGGGAGCTGTTTTTT. Its protein product is CASSLAAGEAGELFF.

The V gene is TRBV5-4, the J gene TRBJ1-1; TRBD1 aligns across 10 bases. V gave up 0 bases and J gave up 5 bases; unmatched junction bases: 13. This CDR3 region has 18 residues. CDR1 is SGHNT and CDR2 is YYREEE in the germline V gene (reference sequence). The CDR3 coding sequence is TGTGCCAGCAGCTTGGCCGCGGGACAGGGGATGGGGGAAACTGAAGCTTTCTTT. Amino acid sequence: CASSLAAGQGMGETEAFF.

The rearrangement joins TRBV4-1 to TRBJ1-5; 7 bases agree with TRBD1. Germline assignment: CDR1 MGHRA and CDR2 YSYEKL. Losses at the gene ends were 1 base for V and 7 bases for J; bases not matched to a gene: 10. The CDR3 consists of 16 residues. The CDR3 DNA follows: TGCGCCAGCAGCCAAGGTGATAATCAGGGGGGACAGCCCCAGCATTTT. This codes for CASSQGDNQGGQPQHF.

The V call is TRBV12-3 or TRBV12-4, the J call TRBJ1-2, with D perhaps TRBD1 (5 bases). The CDR3 is 12 amino acids. The DNA for the CDR3 is TGTGCTTCGACAGCGATAGTAAACGGCTACACCTTC. It encodes CASTAIVNGYTF.